This TCR beta chain derives from a study of graft-versus-host responses after intestinal transplantation. Only in-frame clones appear in the TCRdb table, and some are missing; sequencing was by immunoSEQ multiplex PCR. The sample carries roughly 93,000 clones, around 93% recorded once. Study-wide results and caveats: Some patients had graft-donor T cell macrochimerism, and their allografts showed high graft-versus-host to host-versus-graft clonal ratios.

Details on this clone: The antigen is not known. The same CDR3 is also encoded by other DNA sequences in this sample.

This CDR3 is 15 amino acids long. Germline V lookup: CDR1 MGHRA, CDR2 YSYEKL. Trimming took off 0 bases at V and 9 bases at J, with 15 bases between the two ends. This material consisted of unstimulated CD8+ T cells sorted from spleen or lymph node cells, taken before transplant. The receptor was isolated from a human donor who was the organ donor for an intestinal transplant. The J gene is TRBJ1-5, the V gene TRBV4-1; the D is unclear. In DNA form, the CDR3 reads TGCGCCAGCAGCCAAGACGGACTCGGAATGGTGCCCCAGCATTTT. Protein sequence: CASSQDGLGMVPQHF.